These 9 T cell receptor beta chains share one sample of origin, sequenced in a study of CD8+CD57+ T cells in acquired aplastic anemia. It was genomic DNA that served as the template for profiling TCR beta VDJ and CDR3. TCRdb re-called the reads with MiXCR, one entry per CDR3 protein. The sample consists of some 190,000 distinct CDR3 sequences, approximately 50% of them appearing once. The specimen sequenced was sorted CD4+, CD8+, or CD8+CD57+ T cells (not recorded which) from PBMCs. The receptor set was obtained from a human donor in good health, serving as a control.

The rearrangement uses TRBV19 and TRBJ1-6, with no clear D. Germline CDR1 is LNHDA and CDR2 is SQIVND (reference sequence). The CDR3 has 13 amino acids. The ends were cut back, 3 bases at V and 11 bases at J, with 11 bases in the middle. CDR3 sequence (DNA): TGTGCCAGTAGTATTAATGAGGTTCCACCCCTCCACTTT. It specifies CASSINEVPPLHF.

This clonotype was counted many times. The chain links TRBV6-6 to TRBJ2-1; tentatively, D is TRBD2 (5 bases). CDR3 size: 14 residues. Germline-derived CDR1 and CDR2 are MNHNY and SVGAGI (reference sequence). Trimming removed 7 bases from V and 4 bases from J, with 14 bases in between. The CDR3 bases are TGTGCCAGCACCGTAGGAACGGGATACAATGAGCAGTTCTTC. Its translation is CASTVGTGYNEQFF.

This clonotype appeared many times. V is TRBV19 and J is TRBJ1-5; 9 positions agree with TRBD1. Losses at the gene ends were 4 bases for V and 0 bases for J; bases not matched to a gene: 1. From germline, CDR1 is LNHDA and CDR2 SQIVND (reference sequence). The CDR3 has 15 amino acids. CDR3 sequence reads: CASSTGQGSNQPQHF. The CDR3 DNA follows: TGTGCCAGTAGTACGGGACAGGGTAGCAATCAGCCCCAGCATTTT.

This clonotype was observed a few times. This may be a read error: a much more frequent sequence differs by one nucleotide. The rearrangement joins TRBV6-2 or TRBV6-3 to TRBJ2-2, with D tentatively TRBD2 (5 bases). Germline V lookup: CDR1 MNHEY, CDR2 SVGEGT. The CDR3 consists of 12 residues. Here the CDR3 DNA reads TGTGCCAGCAGTTCCAATTCCGGGGAGCTGCTTTTT. Protein: CASSSNSGELLF.

Points on this clonotype: Compared with germline, one end of the junction differs, possibly owing to a read error. V is TRBV7-3 and J is TRBJ2-7, with a possible D match to TRBD2 (6 bases). This CDR3 has 15 residues. Germline CDR1 is SGHTA and CDR2 is FQGTGA. This chain's CDR3 is CAGSLRPGVVYEQYF. CDR3 sequence (DNA): TGTGCCGGCAGCTTAAGACCGGGGGTAGTCTACGAGCAGTACTTC.

This clonotype was recorded many times. The chain joins TRBV20-1 to TRBJ2-7; the match to TRBD1 covers 9 bases. The V and J ends lost 6 bases and 5 bases, in that order; junction bases with no gene match: 8. Germline assignment: CDR1 DFQATT and CDR2 SNEGSKA (reference sequence). The CDR3 length is 13 residues. The CDR3 coding sequence is TGCAGTGCCTGGGACAGGGCTTTGCACGAGCAGTACTTC. Amino acid sequence: CSAWDRALHEQYF.

This clonotype was counted at least ten times. The chain links TRBV7-2 to TRBJ2-7, with D perhaps matching TRBD1 (6 bases). This CDR3 is 15 amino acids long. V was shortened by 4 bases and J by 4 bases, with 17 bases between the two germline ends. CDR1 is SGHTA, CDR2 FQGNSA, per germline. The CDR3 spells CASSSTGRTPYEQYF. The DNA of the CDR3 is TGTGCCAGCAGCTCCACAGGGCGAACGCCGTACGAGCAGTACTTC.

This clonotype was observed many times. The chain combines TRBV4-3 with TRBJ1-2; 7 bases map to TRBD1. V was clipped by 0 bases and J by 5 bases; unmatched bases: 12. The CDR3 has 17 amino acids. CDR1 and CDR2 (germline): LGHNA, YSLEER. The CDR3 bases are TGCGCCAGCAGCCAAGATGGGCCGGGGACAGTGTGGTATGGCTACACCTTC. Its protein is CASSQDGPGTVWYGYTF.

The chain carries TRBV19 and TRBJ1-5; no definite D call. Trimming took 5 bases from V and 4 from J, leaving 9 bases between them. The CDR3 has 13 residues. CDR1 LNHDA and CDR2 SQIVND come from the germline V gene (reference sequence). CDR3 sequence: CASSVTWNQPQHF. CDR3 sequence (DNA): TGTGCCAGTAGTGTGACCTGGAATCAGCCCCAGCATTTT.